One sample yielded the 16 T cell receptor beta chains listed below, sequenced in a study of blood T cell repertoires in COVID-19. Here immunoSEQ multiplex PCR was the method, and the copy in TCRdb shows in-frame clones only, minus some. The table shows more than 200,000 clones, with about nine tenths occurring only once. Sequencing used peripheral blood. All receptors come from an older man with acute or convalescent COVID-19.

This sequence joins TRBV7-2 and TRBJ1-2; TRBD1 agrees at 9 bases. Trimming removed 4 bases from V and 3 bases from J; junction bases left unmatched: 3. The CDR3 is made up of 14 amino acids. CDR1 is SGHTA, CDR2 FQGNSA, per germline. CDR3 in amino acids: CASSYTGGDYGYTF. The CDR3 region has the DNA TGTGCCAGCAGCTATACAGGGGGCGACTATGGCTACACCTTC.

This chain connects TRBV7-3 to TRBJ2-1; 8 nucleotides match TRBD1. The CDR3 is made up of 15 amino acids. The ends lost 4 bases at V and 7 bases at J; junction bases unmatched: 9. Germline lookup yields CDR1 SGHTA and CDR2 FQGTGA. The CDR3 bases are TGTGCCAGCAGCTCGCCAGGGGGCGCGGGGAATGAGCAGTTCTTC. Amino acid sequence: CASSSPGGAGNEQFF.

J is TRBJ2-2 and V is TRBV14; D is unclear. The CDR3 spans 17 residues. Germline CDR1 reads SGHDN; CDR2 reads FVKESK. Trimming took 4 bases from V and 4 from J, leaving 19 bases between them. The CDR3 is CASSRQLGTAFTGELFF. CDR3 nucleotides: TGTGCCAGCAGCCGTCAATTGGGCACAGCCTTCACCGGGGAGCTGTTTTTT.

The chain has TRBV6-5 and TRBJ2-1; possibly TRBD1 for D (6 bases). Trimming stripped 11 bases from V and 0 bases from J, with 8 bases between. Germline CDR1 reads MNHEY; CDR2 reads SVGAGI. The CDR3 is 12 amino acids. DNA for the CDR3: TGTGCCGTGGGGGCCTCCTACAATGAGCAGTTCTTC. It yields the protein CAVGASYNEQFF.

The chain joins TRBV5-4 to TRBJ1-2; tentative D call: TRBD1 (5 bases). The CDR3 contains 15 residues. Germline V gene data show CDR1 as SGHNT and CDR2 as YYREEE (reference sequence). Trimming took off 7 bases at V and 2 bases at J, with 18 bases between the two ends. The CDR3: CASRDPGGTNYGYTF. CDR3 DNA: TGTGCCAGCCGCGACCCTGGGGGGACCAACTATGGCTACACCTTC.

The chain employs TRBV5-1 and TRBJ2-1; 7 nucleotides align to TRBD1. The J segment lost 10 bases and the V segment lost 4 bases, leaving 8 bases of the junction unmatched. The CDR3 spans 13 residues. Germline-derived CDR1 and CDR2 are SGHRS and YFSETQ. In DNA, the CDR3 is TGCGCCAGCAGCCTACAGGGGCTATGGGAGCAGTTCTTC. Its protein is CASSLQGLWEQFF.

The V and J genes are TRBV18 and TRBJ1-4, with unresolved D. Trimming cost V 4 bases and J 3 bases, with 9 bases left between them. The CDR3 is made up of 14 amino acids. Germline CDR1 is KGHSH and CDR2 is LQKENI. The CDR3 DNA reads as TGTGCCAGCTCACGACCGGGAGCTAATGAAAAACTGTTTTTT. Amino acids: CASSRPGANEKLFF.

The chain links TRBV5-1 to TRBJ2-3; 11 bases agree with TRBD2. Germline V lookup: CDR1 SGHRS, CDR2 YFSETQ. Losses at the gene ends were 0 bases for V and 4 bases for J; bases not matched to a gene: 10. The CDR3 covers 18 residues. The CDR3 nucleotides are TGCGCCAGCAGCTTGGAATTAGGTAGCGGGAGGGCTGCAGATACGCAGTATTTT. Amino acid sequence: CASSLELGSGRAADTQYF.

The genes are TRBV30 and TRBJ2-1, with D maybe TRBD2 (6 bases). CDR1 and CDR2 (germline): GTSNPN, SVGIG (reference sequence). The ends were cut back, 8 bases at V and 6 bases at J, with 20 bases in the middle. This CDR3 spans 14 amino acids. CDR3 nucleotide sequence: TGTGCCGGAAGTAGGGCTAGCGCGGGCAATGAGCAGTTCTTC. Translating gives CAGSRASAGNEQFF.

The J gene is TRBJ1-1, the V gene TRBV6-2 or TRBV6-3, with D tentatively TRBD1 (6 bases). This CDR3 comprises 14 residues. Trimming pared 5 bases from V and 3 bases from J, leaving 13 bases between. In germline, CDR1 is MNHEY, CDR2 SVGEGT. For the CDR3, the DNA is TGTGCCAGCAGTCAACAGGGCAGGGACACTGAAGCTTTCTTT. Translated, it gives CASSQQGRDTEAFF.

The gene calls are TRBV11-2 and TRBJ2-4; D is possibly TRBD1 (6 bases). The CDR3 totals 12 residues. V lost 3 bases and J lost 6, with 6 bases in between. Germline lookup yields CDR1 SGHAT and CDR2 FQNNGV. This CDR3 is CASSFRGNIQYF. For the CDR3, the DNA is TGTGCCAGCAGCTTCAGGGGAAACATTCAGTACTTC.

The chain recombines TRBV9 with TRBJ1-5; TRBD1 agrees at 9 bases. CDR3 length: 15 residues. Trimming cost V 3 bases and J 1 base; bases outside gene matches: 2. Germline V CDR1 and CDR2: SGDLS, YYNGEE. CDR3 sequence: CASSGGQGSNQPQHF. The CDR3 region has the DNA TGTGCCAGCAGCGGAGGACAGGGGAGCAATCAGCCCCAGCATTTT. Combining the CDR3 with reference TRBV9 and TRBJ1-5 gives the whole variable domain DSGVTQTPKHLITATGQRVTLRCSPRSGDLSVYWYQQSLDQGLQFLIQYYNGEERAKGNILERFSAQQFPDLHSELNLSSLELGDSALYFCASSGGQGSNQPQHFGDGTRLSIL.

The rearrangement uses TRBV10-3 and TRBJ2-5; maybe TRBD2 (5 bases). The germline V gene has CDR1 ENHRY and CDR2 SYGVKD. CDR3 length equals 15 residues. V was shortened by 0 bases and J by 4 bases, with 12 bases between the two germline ends. In nucleotides, the CDR3 is TGTGCCATCAGTGAGTCCCCGGGGTGGAGAGAGACCCAGTACTTC. Translated, it gives CAISESPGWRETQYF.

V and J are TRBV11-1 and TRBJ2-7; 9 bases fit TRBD2. This CDR3 contains 14 residues. Germline loops: CDR1 SGHAT, CDR2 FQDESV (reference sequence). V lost 4 bases and J lost 4; bases outside the gene matches: 5. DNA of the CDR3: TGTGCCAGCAGCTCTAGCGGGAACCGATACGAGCAGTACTTC. This gives the protein CASSSSGNRYEQYF. The variable domain in full, with the rest retrieved from reference TRBV11-1 and TRBJ2-7, is EAEVAQSPRYKITEKSQAVAFWCDPISGHATLYWYRQILGQGPELLVQFQDESVVDDSQLPKDRFSAERLKGVDSTLKIQPAELGDSAMYLCASSSSGNRYEQYFGPGTRLTVT.

The CDR3 is CASGDQRVGTGELFF. Written as DNA, the CDR3 is TGTGCCAGTGGAGACCAGCGGGTGGGTACCGGGGAGCTGTTTTTT. The J gene is TRBJ2-2, the V gene TRBV19, with D tentatively TRBD2 (6 bases). Germline loops: CDR1 LNHDA, CDR2 SQIVND (reference sequence). The CDR3 is made up of 15 amino acids. V lost 8 bases to trimming and J lost 5 bases, with 18 bases between them.

V is TRBV5-4 and J is TRBJ1-1; 8 bases align to TRBD1. The V and J ends lost 4 bases and 7 bases, in that order; junction bases with no gene match: 6. The CDR3 is 13 residues long. Germline CDR1 is SGHNT and CDR2 is YYREEE (reference sequence). DNA for the CDR3: TGTGCCAGCAGCAAGGACAGGGTCGGTGAAGCTTTCTTT. Encoded protein: CASSKDRVGEAFF.